Below are 29 T cell receptor beta chains sequenced from a single sample in a study of cytomegalovirus exposure and HLA in healthy donors. PCR used 60 Vbeta primers and 13 Jbeta primers. Generated by immunoSEQ multiplex PCR, the TCRdb table keeps only in-frame clones and is missing some. The repertoire holds some 150,000 clones, with around 80% as singletons. The sample consisted of PBMCs. Every receptor here comes from a young man in good health and CMV-seropositive.

This clone was counted once. The chain has TRBV15 and TRBJ1-5; D is ambiguous. The CDR3 is 16 amino acids. CDR1 LNHNV and CDR2 YYDKDF come from the germline V gene (reference sequence). V was clipped by 1 base and J by 0 bases, with 10 bases between them. The CDR3 spells CATSRVPGSSNQPQHF. DNA for the CDR3: TGTGCCACCAGCAGAGTTCCCGGGAGTAGCAATCAGCCCCAGCATTTT.

This chain links TRBV11-3 with TRBJ2-3, with 8 bases aligning to TRBD1. Germline CDR1 reads SGHNT; CDR2 reads YENEEA. J was trimmed by 2 bases and V by 5 bases; bases with no gene match: 3. This CDR3 spans 14 amino acids. CDR3 coding DNA: TGTGCCAGCAGCCAGGGGGCTATCACAGATACGCAGTATTTT. Residues: CASSQGAITDTQYF. The variable domain in full, completed from reference TRBV11-3 and TRBJ2-3, reads EAGVVQSPRYKIIEKKQPVAFWCNPISGHNTLYWYLQNLGQGPELLIRYENEEAVDDSQLPKDRFSAERLKGVDSTLKIQPAELGDSAVYLCASSQGAITDTQYFGPGTRLTVL.

The chain links TRBV19 to TRBJ2-1; 9 positions match TRBD2. J was trimmed by 6 bases and V by 3 bases; bases with no gene match: 3. Germline-derived CDR1 and CDR2 are LNHDA and SQIVND (reference sequence). The CDR3 spans 14 residues. Here the CDR3 DNA reads TGTGCCAGTAGTATTTTGCGGGGGGGCAATGAGCAGTTCTTC. Translated, it gives CASSILRGGNEQFF.

The chain joins TRBV18 to TRBJ2-4; 7 bases are a match to TRBD1. The CDR3 has 14 residues. Trimming removed 4 bases from V and 1 base from J; junction bases left unmatched: 1. CDR1 and CDR2 from the germline V gene are KGHSH and LQKENI. The CDR3 here is CASSQGAAKNIQYF. The CDR3 bases are TGTGCCAGCTCACAGGGGGCCGCCAAAAACATTCAGTACTTC. Full variable domain (outside the CDR3, taken from reference TRBV18 and TRBJ2-4): NAGVMQNPRHLVRRRGQEARLRCSPMKGHSHVYWYRQLPEEGLKFMVYLQKENIIDESGMPKERFSAEFPKEGPSILRIQQVVRGDSAAYFCASSQGAAKNIQYFGAGTRLSVL.

V gene TRBV19 combines with J gene TRBJ2-2, with D possibly being TRBD2 (5 bases). With 5 bases removed from V and 6 bases from J, the gap between germline ends came to 7 bases. This CDR3 is built from 12 residues. Germline CDR1 is LNHDA and CDR2 is SQIVND (reference sequence). The chain's CDR3 is CASSHGAGELFF. In DNA, the CDR3 is TGTGCCAGTAGTCACGGGGCCGGGGAGCTGTTTTTT. The full variable domain, with the rest looked up from reference TRBV19 and TRBJ2-2, is DGGITQSPKYLFRKEGQNVTLSCEQNLNHDAMYWYRQDPGQGLRLIYYSQIVNDFQKGDIAEGYSVSREKKESFPLTVTSAQKNPTAFYLCASSHGAGELFFGEGSRLTVL.

The chain employs TRBV6-5 and TRBJ2-7, with a weak D call TRBD2 (6 bases). The ends were cut back, 6 bases at V and 3 bases at J, with 9 bases in the middle. CDR1 is MNHEY, CDR2 SVGAGI, per germline. There are 12 residues in the CDR3. CDR3 in DNA: TGTGCCAGCAGCCCCGGGGGCTACGAGCAGTACTTC. This gives the protein CASSPGGYEQYF.

The chain joins TRBV28 to TRBJ2-7; 8 bases are shared with TRBD2. The V segment lost 6 bases and the J segment 3 bases; nucleotides outside the gene matches: 10. Germline loops: CDR1 MDHEN, CDR2 SYDVKM. The CDR3 totals 15 residues. The CDR3 here is CASSSPGGSFYEQYF. Written as DNA, the CDR3 is TGTGCCAGCAGCTCTCCGGGAGGGTCCTTCTACGAGCAGTACTTC.

The genes are TRBV5-1 and TRBJ2-3, with TRBD2 matching 14 bases. Per the germline V gene, CDR1 is SGHRS and CDR2 is YFSETQ. This CDR3 comprises 16 residues. J was trimmed by 4 bases and V by 4 bases; bases with no gene match: 5. The CDR3 sequence: CASSRGLAGASDTQYF. The CDR3 nucleotides read TGCGCCAGCAGCCGGGGACTAGCGGGAGCCTCAGATACGCAGTATTTT.

The chain carries TRBV5-4 and TRBJ2-1; TRBD2 agrees at 9 bases. Germline V CDR1 and CDR2: SGHNT, YYREEE (reference sequence). This CDR3 contains 15 residues. V trimming: 1 base; J trimming: 7 bases; junction bases outside the gene matches: 6. Here the CDR3 DNA reads TGTGCCAGCAGCTTGAGGGCGGGAGGGCCTAATGAGCAGTTCTTC. Translation gives CASSLRAGGPNEQFF.

This sequence joins TRBV4-2 and TRBJ2-7; a possible D gene is TRBD2 (5 bases). The V end lost 0 bases, the J end lost 3 bases, and 15 bases lay between the germline ends. Germline loops: CDR1 LGHNA, CDR2 YNFKEQ. The CDR3 length is 16 residues. CDR3 in amino acids: CASSQDLPGSDYEQYF. CDR3 in DNA: TGTGCCAGCAGCCAAGATCTACCGGGAAGCGACTACGAGCAGTACTTC.

The chain uses TRBV6-5 and TRBJ2-1; 7 bases agree with TRBD1. V shed 8 bases, J shed 6 bases, and the junction held 13 bases outside the gene matches. The germline gives CDR1 MNHEY, CDR2 SVGAGI. This CDR3 contains 15 residues. The CDR3 sequence is CASRTKQGSPNEQFF. As DNA, the CDR3 is TGTGCCAGCCGCACAAAACAGGGGAGCCCCAATGAGCAGTTCTTC.

The rearrangement uses TRBV6-5 and TRBJ1-4; D uncertain. CDR1 MNHEY and CDR2 SVGAGI come from the germline V gene. The CDR3 is 13 residues long. V lost 0 bases to trimming and J lost 10 bases, with 9 bases between them. CDR3 loop: CASSYSIGGKLFF. CDR3 bases: TGTGCCAGCAGTTACTCGATCGGTGGAAAACTGTTTTTT.

This clone came up a few times. The chain carries TRBV6-5 and TRBJ2-3; D is ambiguous. The germline V and J ends were trimmed by 0 bases and 4 bases, with 5 bases remaining between them. CDR3 size: 13 residues. The V gene's germline CDR1 is MNHEY and CDR2 SVGAGI. Here the CDR3 reads CASSYSGPDTQYF. The CDR3 nucleotides are TGTGCCAGCAGTTACTCGGGCCCAGATACGCAGTATTTT.

This clone came up a few times. The chain employs TRBV30 and TRBJ1-4; D possibly corresponds to TRBD1 (5 bases). CDR1 and CDR2 from the germline V gene are GTSNPN and SVGIG (reference sequence). The CDR3 runs to 14 residues. V lost 0 bases and J 5 bases, leaving 10 bases between the germline ends. CDR3 in DNA: TGTGCCTGGAGTGTAGACAGAATGAATGAAAAACTGTTTTTT. Its protein is CAWSVDRMNEKLFF.

The CDR3 sequence: CATSMGGEQYF. CDR3 sequence (DNA): TGTGCCACCTCGATGGGGGGGGAGCAGTACTTC. The V and J genes are TRBV27 and TRBJ2-7; 7 bases are shared with TRBD2. V gave up 10 bases and J gave up 7 bases; unmatched junction bases: 7. The germline V gene has CDR1 MNHEY and CDR2 SMNVEV (reference sequence). The CDR3 has 11 residues.

This chain connects TRBV28 to TRBJ1-2, with 7 bases matching TRBD1. The CDR3 consists of 13 residues. Germline V CDR1 and CDR2: MDHEN, SYDVKM. With V trimmed by 6 bases and J by 7 bases, 8 bases remained unmatched. The chain's CDR3 is CASRPRQGAGYTF. The CDR3 nucleotides are TGTGCCAGCAGGCCAAGACAGGGAGCTGGCTACACCTTC.

The chain couples TRBV13 to TRBJ2-1; D is possibly TRBD2 (5 bases). This CDR3 is built from 16 residues. Germline-derived CDR1 and CDR2 are PRHDT and FYEKMQ (reference sequence). The V gene lost 5 bases and the J gene lost 2 bases, with 16 bases spanning the gap. CDR3 protein: CASSAPPDGTYNEQFF. The CDR3 DNA is TGTGCCAGCAGCGCCCCGCCGGACGGGACCTACAATGAGCAGTTCTTC.

This clone was counted only a few times. V is TRBV6-4 and J is TRBJ1-4; TRBD1 agrees at 10 bases. The CDR3 is 15 residues long. Losses at the gene ends were 3 bases for V and 8 bases for J; bases not matched to a gene: 6. Germline V CDR1 and CDR2: MRHNA, SNTAGT. In DNA, the CDR3 is TGTGCCAGCAGTGAAGGGACAGGGGCGCAAGAAAAACTGTTTTTT. Its protein product is CASSEGTGAQEKLFF.

This clone has only one observation. The V gene is TRBV2, the J gene TRBJ1-2; 8 nucleotides align to TRBD1. Germline CDR1 and CDR2: SNHLY and FYNNEI. The CDR3 sequence is 14 residues long. J was trimmed by 4 bases and V by 6 bases; bases with no gene match: 7. The CDR3 DNA sequence: TGTGCCAGCAGGACCCAGGGGGCGACCTATGGCTACACCTTC. It translates to CASRTQGATYGYTF.

The V and J genes are TRBV5-1 and TRBJ2-5; 7 bases fit TRBD2. This CDR3 contains 15 residues. CDR1 and CDR2 from the germline V gene are SGHRS and YFSETQ. With 1 base clipped from V and 4 bases from J, the junction kept 7 bases outside the gene matches. CDR3 region: CASSLYPSGGETQYF. The CDR3 region has the DNA TGCGCCAGCAGCTTGTATCCTAGCGGAGGAGAGACCCAGTACTTC.

The chain employs TRBV6-6 and TRBJ1-3; TRBD1 matches 9 bases. Germline V gene sequence: CDR1 MNHNY, CDR2 SVGAGI (reference sequence). V gave up 5 bases and J gave up 4 bases; unmatched junction bases: 6. This CDR3 comprises 15 residues. CDR3 sequence: CASSPGTGTGNTIYF. In DNA, the CDR3 is TGTGCCAGCAGTCCCGGGACAGGGACAGGAAACACCATATATTTT.

This chain links TRBV28 with TRBJ1-2, with D possibly TRBD1 on 5 matching bases. The germline V gene encodes CDR1 MDHEN and CDR2 SYDVKM. The CDR3 extends over 13 amino acids. Trimming stripped 4 bases from V and 2 bases from J, with 8 bases between. The CDR3 DNA reads as TGTGCCAGCAGTTGGGGGGAAAACTATGGCTACACCTTC. It codes for CASSWGENYGYTF.

This sequence joins TRBV7-8 and TRBJ2-5, with 9 positions matching TRBD2. The CDR3 contains 14 residues. With 6 bases clipped from V and 5 bases from J, the junction kept 7 bases outside the gene matches. The V gene's germline CDR1 is SGHVS and CDR2 FQNEAQ. CDR3 in DNA: TGTGCCAGCAGTTTTAGCGGGAGTCGGGAGACCCAGTACTTC. Amino acids: CASSFSGSRETQYF.

The gene calls are TRBV19 and TRBJ2-7; 7 positions agree with TRBD1. Germline CDR1 is LNHDA and CDR2 is SQIVND (reference sequence). This CDR3 has 13 amino acids. The V and J ends lost 9 bases and 0 bases, in that order; junction bases with no gene match: 5. The CDR3 DNA reads as TGTGCCAGCCGGGACAGAGCCTCCTACGAGCAGTACTTC. This gives the protein CASRDRASYEQYF.

The gene calls are TRBV6-5 and TRBJ2-2, with 8 positions matching TRBD2. Germline V lookup: CDR1 MNHEY, CDR2 SVGAGI. V lost 6 bases to trimming and J lost 2 bases; unmatched junction nucleotides: 2. The CDR3 spans 14 residues. CDR3 nucleotides: TGTGCCAGCAGGACTAGCGTCAACACCGGGGAGCTGTTTTTT. Translation: CASRTSVNTGELFF.

The CDR3 sequence: CASSKKRERSYEQYF. As DNA, the CDR3 is TGTGCCAGCAGCAAGAAGCGGGAGAGATCCTACGAGCAGTACTTC. The chain uses TRBV5-4 and TRBJ2-7, with 8 nucleotides matching TRBD2. This CDR3 comprises 15 residues. Germline V gene data show CDR1 as SGHNT and CDR2 as YYREEE (reference sequence). V lost 4 bases and J lost 1; bases outside the gene matches: 7.

The rearrangement links TRBV10-1 to TRBJ1-2, with a weak D call TRBD1 (6 bases). The CDR3 spans 13 residues. V shed 6 bases and J shed 3 bases, with 11 bases lying between them. The germline V gene has CDR1 WNHNN and CDR2 SYGVQD (reference sequence). The CDR3 DNA reads TGCGCCAGCAGCCTCGGACAGCACTATGGCTACACCTTC. This sequence encodes CASSLGQHYGYTF.

The chain uses TRBV11-2 and TRBJ2-5, with D hard to call. The CDR3 is 12 amino acids. Trimming took 3 bases from V and 2 from J, leaving 4 bases between them. Per germline, CDR1 SGHAT and CDR2 FQNNGV. As DNA, the CDR3 is TGTGCCAGCAGCTTCGGGCAAGAGACCCAGTACTTC. This codes for CASSFGQETQYF.

The chain combines TRBV9 with TRBJ1-2, with 10 bases lining up with TRBD1. Losses at the gene ends were 6 bases for V and 2 bases for J; bases not matched to a gene: 7. The CDR3 is 15 amino acids. The germline V gene has CDR1 SGDLS and CDR2 YYNGEE. CDR3 amino acids: CASTGRDRGNYGYTF. In nucleotides, the CDR3 is TGTGCCAGCACTGGGCGGGACAGGGGCAACTATGGCTACACCTTC.